This T cell receptor (beta chain) emerged from a study of CD8+ T cells in alopecia areata. At the level of the study: Tofacitinib administration to treated patients was oral, at 5 to 10 mg twice daily.

RNA was extracted and reverse transcribed into cDNA as the sequencing template. The table came from immunoSEQ multiplex PCR; TCRdb's copy has only in-frame clones and leaves some out. Here the sample spans about 5,700 clones, less than 75% being singletons. The investigators collected lesional scalp punch biopsies and peripheral blood from alopecia areata patients. This material consisted of skin, taken at week 0. The receptor comes from a human donor with alopecia areata.

CDR3 in amino acids: CASSLNRDSLKYEQYF. CDR3 nucleotide sequence: TGTGCCAGCAGCTTAAACCGGGACAGTTTAAAGTACGAGCAGTACTTC. The chain carries TRBV4-2 and TRBJ2-7; 7 bases line up with TRBD1. CDR3 length: 16 amino acids. Germline values: CDR1 LGHNA, CDR2 YNFKEQ. V lost 5 bases and J lost 4; bases outside the gene matches: 14.